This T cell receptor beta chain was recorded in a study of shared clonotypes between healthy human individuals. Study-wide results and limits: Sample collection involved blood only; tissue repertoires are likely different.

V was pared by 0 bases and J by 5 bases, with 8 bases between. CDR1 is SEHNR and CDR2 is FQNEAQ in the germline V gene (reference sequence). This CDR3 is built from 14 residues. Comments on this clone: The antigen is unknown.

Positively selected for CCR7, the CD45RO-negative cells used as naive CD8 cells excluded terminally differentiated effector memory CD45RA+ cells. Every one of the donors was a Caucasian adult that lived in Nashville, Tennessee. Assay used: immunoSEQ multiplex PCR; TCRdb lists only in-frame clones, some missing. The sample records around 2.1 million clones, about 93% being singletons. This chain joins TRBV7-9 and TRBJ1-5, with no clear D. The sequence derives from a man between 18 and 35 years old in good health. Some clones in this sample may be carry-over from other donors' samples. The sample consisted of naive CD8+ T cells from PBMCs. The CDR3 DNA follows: TGTGCCAGCAGCTTAGCTGAGCCAGATCAGCCCCAGCATTTT. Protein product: CASSLAEPDQPQHF.